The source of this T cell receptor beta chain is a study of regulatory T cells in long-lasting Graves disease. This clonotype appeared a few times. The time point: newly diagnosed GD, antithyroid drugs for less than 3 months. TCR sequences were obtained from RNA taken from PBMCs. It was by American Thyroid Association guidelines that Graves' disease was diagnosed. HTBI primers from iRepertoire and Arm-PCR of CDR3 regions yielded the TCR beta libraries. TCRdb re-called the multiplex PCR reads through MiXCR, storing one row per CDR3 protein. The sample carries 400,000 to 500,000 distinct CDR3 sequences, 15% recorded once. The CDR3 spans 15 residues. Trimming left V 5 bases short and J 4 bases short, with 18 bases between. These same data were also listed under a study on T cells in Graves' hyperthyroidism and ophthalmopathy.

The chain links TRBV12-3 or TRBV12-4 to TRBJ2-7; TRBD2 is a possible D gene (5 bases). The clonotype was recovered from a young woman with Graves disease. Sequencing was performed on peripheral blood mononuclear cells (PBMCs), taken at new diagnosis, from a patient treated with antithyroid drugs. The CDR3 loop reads CASSPLRSGGYEQYF. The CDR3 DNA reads TGTGCCAGCAGTCCCCTGCGGAGCGGAGGATACGAGCAGTACTTC.